These 19 T cell receptor beta chains share one sample of origin, sequenced in a study of tumor-infiltrating lymphocytes in primary liver carcinoma. A primer in the constant region served to generate TCR beta cDNA from approximately 500 ng of total RNA. Three nested multiplex PCR rounds, a slightly modified ARM-PCR, produced the libraries for TCR beta. TRBV1-TRBV30 forward primers paired with a C-beta reverse primer were used in the first two PCR rounds, which ran about 11 cycles each. TCRdb ran MiXCR on the multiplex PCR reads and lists one entry per CDR3 protein. The repertoire has hundreds of thousands of distinct CDR3 sequences, 60% to 80% of them found once; the top ten carry roughly 9%. Blood RNA came from unsorted whole blood; germline DNA was also extracted. Input material: peripheral blood. All receptors come from a man aged 40-50 years with primary liver carcinoma and hepatitis B virus infection.

As regards this clonotype: One base away lies a much larger clone, so this may be a sequencing read error. V and J are TRBV6-2 or TRBV6-3 and TRBJ2-1; TRBD2 matches 10 bases. From germline, CDR1 is MNHEY and CDR2 SVGEGT. This CDR3 region has 15 residues. J gave up 9 bases and V 5 bases, and 10 bases lay outside the gene matches. CDR3 sequence (DNA): TGTGCCAGCAGTAAACCTGGACTAGCGGTGGGTGAGCAGTTCTTC. It is translated as CASSKPGLAVGEQFF.

CDR3 bases: TGTGCCAGCAGTCCCGTTGCGGGAGGGTTAAACGGGGAGCTGTTTTTT. Translated: CASSPVAGGLNGELFF. This chain connects TRBV12-3 or TRBV12-4 to TRBJ2-2; 9 bases map to TRBD2. The CDR3 is 16 amino acids. The V gene end was trimmed by 5 bases and the J gene end by 7 bases; junction bases not matched to a gene: 11.

To note about this clonotype: A much larger clone differs by one base, so this may be a read error. The chain combines TRBV4-2 with TRBJ2-3; 8 bases fit TRBD2. From germline, CDR1 is LGHNA and CDR2 YNFKEQ. The CDR3 is made up of 14 amino acids. The junction had 8 bases not matched to a gene; V was cut back by 2 bases and J by 10 bases. CDR3 coding DNA: TGTGCCAGCAGCCAAAGGGGACTAGAAGGTGCGCAGTATTTT. Its protein is CASSQRGLEGAQYF.

Notes on this clonotype: Relative to the germline gene, one junction end is altered; a read error may explain this. The rearrangement joins TRBV6-6 to TRBJ1-2; 11 nucleotides line up with TRBD1. Per the germline V gene, CDR1 is MNHNY and CDR2 is SVGAGI (reference sequence). The CDR3 sequence is 15 residues long. The CDR3 region has the DNA TGTGCCAGCAGGGGGACAGGGGGAGCATCAAGTGGCTACACGTTC. It yields the protein CASRGTGGASSGYTF.

In regard to this clonotype: The final CDR3 position lacks the conserved phenylalanine or tryptophan, pointing to a likely read error. The CDR3 here is CSVLGLGPTGELFL. The CDR3 bases are TGCAGCGTCCTCGGTCTGGGACCCACCGGGGAGCTGTTTTTA. This sequence joins TRBV29-1 and TRBJ2-2; D possibly matches TRBD1 or TRBD2 (5 bases each). The V end lost 6 bases, the J end lost 4 bases, and 15 bases lay between the germline ends. The germline V gene has CDR1 SQVTM and CDR2 ANQGSEA. The CDR3 extends over 14 amino acids.

Comments on this clonotype: A clone one base away is much larger, so this may be a read error. J is TRBJ2-5 and V is TRBV11-2, with 12 bases identical to TRBD1. CDR1 SGHAT and CDR2 FQNNGV come from the germline V gene. The CDR3 extends over 15 amino acids. The CDR3 sequence: CDSSPGTGGLETQYF. In nucleotides, the CDR3 is TGTGACAGCAGCCCCGGGACAGGGGGCTTAGAGACCCAGTACTTC.

The chain carries TRBV24-1 and TRBJ2-7; 7 nucleotides line up with TRBD1. Germline V lookup: CDR1 KGHDR, CDR2 SFDVKD. CDR3 length: 15 residues. The junction had 8 bases not matched to a gene; V was cut back by 4 bases and J by 3 bases. CDR3 sequence: CATSETTGSVYEQYF. CDR3 coding DNA: TGTGCCACCAGTGAAACGACAGGGTCTGTCTACGAGCAGTACTTC.

This clonotype showed up many times. For the CDR3, the DNA is TGCAGCGCCGTAGACAGGGGATATGGCTACACCTTC. This encodes CSAVDRGYGYTF. This chain connects TRBV29-1 to TRBJ1-2; 8 nucleotides agree with TRBD1. Germline lookup yields CDR1 SQVTM and CDR2 ANQGSEA. J gave up 5 bases and V 7 bases, and 6 bases lay outside the gene matches. The CDR3 sequence is 12 residues long.

About this clonotype itself: A read error may produce the germline difference seen at one junction end. The V call is TRBV30, the J call TRBJ1-2; 7 bases are a match to TRBD1. The CDR3 covers 14 residues. CDR1 is GTSNPN, CDR2 SVGIG, per germline (reference sequence). In DNA form, the CDR3 reads TGTACCTGGAGTGTACAGGGGAGGAACTATGGCTACACCTTC. Its translation is CTWSVQGRNYGYTF.

This clonotype was seen more than once but under ten times. This chain uses TRBV28 with TRBJ2-7; TRBD1 might be the D (6 bases). The CDR3 loop spans 15 amino acids. The V gene's germline CDR1 is MDHEN and CDR2 SYDVKM. Trimming removed 4 bases at V and 3 bases at J, with 16 bases between. As DNA, the CDR3 is TGTGCCAGCAGTTCTGGGGGCAGCGGACTCTACGAGCAGTACTTC. Its translation is CASSSGGSGLYEQYF.

Of note for this clonotype: Possible read error: a much larger clone is one base away. The rearrangement uses TRBV11-2 and TRBJ2-1; D ambiguous. Looked up from germline, CDR1 is SGHAT and CDR2 is FQNNGV. The CDR3 is made up of 15 amino acids. V lost 5 bases, J lost 0 bases, and 11 bases lay in between. The CDR3: CASSRDSSSYNEQFF. CDR3 sequence (DNA): TGTGCCAGCAGCCGAGACTCGAGCTCCTACAATGAGCAGTTCTTC.

The table lists this clonotype with a few counts. A much larger clone differs from this one at a single base, so this may be a read error. The genes are TRBV10-3 and TRBJ2-1; D possibly corresponds to TRBD2 (6 bases). The CDR3 has 11 amino acids. Germline CDR1 ENHRY, CDR2 SYGVKD. CDR3 bases: TGTGCCATTAGACGGGAGAATGAGCAGCTCTTC. Amino acids: CAIRRENEQLF.

About this clonotype: A clone one base away is much larger, so this may be a read error. The genes are TRBV4-1 and TRBJ1-1; D not certain. The length of the CDR3 is 11 residues. CDR1 is MGHRA, CDR2 YSYEKL, per germline. In DNA form, the CDR3 reads TGCACCAGCAGCCAAGGCACTGAAGCTTTCTTT. This codes for CTSSQGTEAFF.

The sample holds many counts of this clonotype. This sequence joins TRBV29-1 and TRBJ1-1; 7 bases are a match to TRBD1. The germline CDR1 and CDR2 sequences are SQVTM and ANQGSEA. V shed 5 bases, J shed 1 base, and the junction held 4 bases outside the gene matches. The CDR3 has 13 residues. The CDR3 nucleotides read TGCAGCGTTCGAGGACAGGCGAACACTGAAGCTTTCTTT. Its translation: CSVRGQANTEAFF.

This clonotype appeared a single time. A junction boundary mismatches the germline segment, possibly from a read error. V and J are TRBV7-9 and TRBJ1-5; 7 nucleotides agree with TRBD1. Germline V gene sequence: CDR1 SEHNR, CDR2 FQNEAQ (reference sequence). This CDR3 contains 15 residues. The CDR3 nucleotides read TGTGCTAGCAGGCGAGAGGCGGCAGGGGGTCAGCCCCAGCATTTT. Translated: CASRREAAGGQPQHF.

Only one count was recorded for this clonotype. Given a much more abundant clone one base away, this may be a read error. The chain recombines TRBV6-2 or TRBV6-3 with TRBJ1-5; tentative D call: TRBD1 (6 bases). Trimming left V 6 bases short and J 10 bases short, with 19 bases between. From germline, CDR1 is MNHEY and CDR2 SVGEGT. This CDR3 is 14 amino acids long. The CDR3 DNA is TGTGCCAGCAGAAGTGGGACACGGGTTGGTCCCCAGCATTTT. Translating gives CASRSGTRVGPQHF.

To note about this clonotype: This may be a read error: a much more frequent sequence differs by one nucleotide. The genes are TRBV12-3 or TRBV12-4 and TRBJ1-1; D is ambiguous. Trimming removed 2 bases at V and 4 bases at J, with 14 bases between. This CDR3 comprises 15 residues. The CDR3 loop is CASSLYNHVVTEAFF. CDR3 sequence (DNA): TGTGCCAGCAGTTTATACAATCACGTGGTCACTGAAGCTTTCTTT.

As for this clonotype: This may be a read error: a much more frequent sequence differs by one nucleotide. In DNA form, the CDR3 reads TGTGCCAGGAGTTTTAATAGCAATCAGCCCCAGCATTTT. Its protein product is CARSFNSNQPQHF. The V and J genes are TRBV6-6 and TRBJ1-5; D is uncertain. CDR1 and CDR2 from the germline V gene are MNHNY and SVGAGI (reference sequence). There are 13 residues in the CDR3.

This clonotype was found many times. The rearrangement uses TRBV29-1 and TRBJ1-2; perhaps TRBD1 as D (5 bases). CDR3 size: 14 residues. The germline CDR1 and CDR2 sequences are SQVTM and ANQGSEA. Deletions cut 6 bases from V and 3 bases from J, with 17 bases between. CDR3 loop: CSVPVGGAHYGYTF. The CDR3 region has the DNA TGCAGCGTCCCCGTCGGAGGGGCCCACTATGGCTACACCTTC.